Listed below are T cell receptor beta chains from one sample, sequenced in a study of blood T cell repertoires in COVID-19. The table came from immunoSEQ multiplex PCR; TCRdb's copy has only in-frame clones and leaves some out. The sample contains approximately 140,000 clones, 75% to 90% of which appear only once. Sequenced input: peripheral blood. These receptors originate from a young man with COVID-19, enrolled during active disease. CDR3s include the opening cysteine and the closing phenylalanine or tryptophan. The order of the fields is J gene, V gene, clone size, D gene, CDR3 protein, CDR3 DNA. D genes are given only for firm matches. Rows may omit the clone size; those that give it use once, few, many or a size class.

J: TRBJ2-7
V: TRBV5-1
size: NA
D: TRBD1
CDR3: CASSTGTVGFSYEQYF
DNA: TGCGCCAGCAGTACAGGGACAGTGGGGTTTTCCTACGAGCAGTACTTC

J: TRBJ2-4
V: TRBV7-2
size: few
D: TRBD1
CDR3: CASSLAGGQGTNIQYF
DNA: TGTGCCAGCAGCTTAGCGGGCGGACAGGGGACAAACATTCAGTACTTC

J: TRBJ2-5
V: TRBV6-2/TRBV6-3
size: NA
D: TRBD2
CDR3: CASSYGTSGGAQETQYF
DNA: TGTGCCAGCAGTTACGGGACTAGCGGGGGAGCACAAGAGACCCAGTACTTC

J: TRBJ2-3
V: TRBV20-1
size: NA
D: NA
CDR3: CSASLSGWSTDTQYF
DNA: TGCAGTGCTAGTTTGTCAGGATGGTCCACAGATACGCAGTATTTT

J: TRBJ1-2
V: TRBV27
size: NA
D: NA
CDR3: CASSFEAGVRGYTF
DNA: TGTGCCAGCAGTTTTGAGGCAGGGGTTCGGGGCTACACCTTC

J: TRBJ2-3
V: TRBV7-2
size: NA
D: NA
CDR3: CASSLVLTGSTDTQYF
DNA: TGTGCCAGCAGCTTAGTATTGACAGGTAGCACAGATACGCAGTATTTT

J: TRBJ2-7
V: TRBV27
size: NA
D: TRBD2
CDR3: CASSLRTSGTYEQYF
DNA: TGTGCCAGCAGTTTACGGACTAGCGGTACCTACGAGCAGTACTTC

J: TRBJ2-2
V: TRBV27
size: NA
D: NA
CDR3: CASGQGRVTGELFF
DNA: TGTGCCAGCGGCCAGGGGCGGGTTACCGGGGAGCTGTTTTTT

J: TRBJ2-2
V: TRBV19
size: NA
D: NA
CDR3: CASSSRLGRTLAGELFF
DNA: TGTGCCAGTAGTTCCCGACTAGGGAGAACACTTGCCGGGGAGCTGTTTTTT

J: TRBJ2-3
V: TRBV2
size: NA
D: NA
CDR3: CATQADTQYF
DNA: TGTGCCACCCAGGCAGATACGCAGTATTTT

J: TRBJ2-3
V: TRBV29-1
size: NA
D: TRBD2
CDR3: CSVEGGGTDTQYF
DNA: TGCAGCGTTGAAGGGGGGGGGACGGATACGCAGTATTTT

J: TRBJ1-1
V: TRBV20-1
size: NA
D: NA
CDR3: CSAEKETEAFF
DNA: TGCAGTGCTGAGAAGGAGACTGAAGCTTTCTTT

J: TRBJ2-2
V: TRBV11-2
size: many
D: TRBD2
CDR3: CASSWTSGSPGELFF
DNA: TGTGCCAGCAGCTGGACTAGCGGGAGCCCCGGGGAGCTGTTTTTT

J: TRBJ2-3
V: TRBV28
size: NA
D: NA
CDR3: CATTRGYDTQYF
DNA: TGTGCCACTACGAGAGGGTACGATACGCAGTATTTT

J: TRBJ2-7
V: TRBV2
size: NA
D: TRBD1
CDR3: CASRRPGTARLYEQYF
DNA: TGTGCCAGCAGGCGTCCTGGGACAGCTCGCCTCTACGAGCAGTACTTC

J: TRBJ1-5
V: TRBV19
size: once
D: TRBD1
CDR3: CASGGQGWDQPQHF
DNA: TGTGCCAGCGGAGGACAGGGATGGGATCAGCCCCAGCATTTT

J: TRBJ2-2
V: TRBV18
size: NA
D: TRBD2
CDR3: CASSPLAATGELFF
DNA: TGTGCCAGCTCACCCCTAGCGGCTACCGGGGAGCTGTTTTTT

J: TRBJ1-5
V: TRBV6-2/TRBV6-3
size: NA
D: TRBD1
CDR3: CASSRQGWDQPQHF
DNA: TGTGCCAGCAGTCGACAGGGGTGGGATCAGCCCCAGCATTTT

J: TRBJ2-7
V: TRBV18
size: NA
D: TRBD1
CDR3: CASSPAGRQGAYEQYF
DNA: TGTGCCAGCTCACCCGCGGGTCGGCAGGGGGCCTACGAGCAGTACTTC

J: TRBJ2-1
V: TRBV9
size: NA
D: TRBD1
CDR3: CASSDRGNEQFF
DNA: TGTGCCAGCAGTGACAGGGGGAATGAGCAGTTCTTC

J: TRBJ2-5
V: TRBV19
size: NA
D: NA
CDR3: CASSTPGGRQETQYF
DNA: TGTGCCAGTAGTACCCCGGGGGGCCGCCAAGAGACCCAGTACTTC

J: TRBJ2-2
V: TRBV9
size: NA
D: NA
CDR3: CASSPAGGGTGELFF
DNA: TGTGCCAGCAGCCCGGCAGGGGGAGGAACCGGGGAGCTGTTTTTT

J: TRBJ2-3
V: TRBV4-3
size: NA
D: NA
CDR3: CASSQAAWARTDTQYF
DNA: TGCGCCAGCAGCCAAGCAGCCTGGGCCCGCACAGATACGCAGTATTTT

J: TRBJ2-7
V: TRBV7-2
size: NA
D: TRBD2
CDR3: CASSVAERDYEQYF
DNA: TGTGCCAGCAGCGTTGCGGAGCGGGACTACGAGCAGTACTTC

J: TRBJ2-1
V: TRBV3-1/TRBV3-2
size: NA
D: TRBD2
CDR3: CASSQGVSGSLYNEQFF
DNA: TGTGCCAGCAGCCAAGGGGTTAGCGGGAGTCTCTACAATGAGCAGTTCTTC

J: TRBJ2-7
V: TRBV7-9
size: NA
D: NA
CDR3: CASSFTDYEQYF
DNA: TGTGCCAGCAGCTTCACAGATTACGAGCAGTACTTC

J: TRBJ2-7
V: TRBV27
size: NA
D: NA
CDR3: CASSRLPPYEQYF
DNA: TGTGCCAGCAGTCGACTGCCTCCCTACGAGCAGTACTTC

J: TRBJ2-5
V: TRBV9
size: NA
D: TRBD1
CDR3: CASSTAGGGGETQYF
DNA: TGTGCCAGCAGCACCGCAGGGGGCGGAGGGGAGACCCAGTACTTC

J: TRBJ1-4
V: TRBV4-3
size: NA
D: TRBD1
CDR3: CASSQGQGAGATNEKLLF
DNA: TGCGCCAGCAGCCAGGGACAGGGGGCGGGGGCAACTAATGAAAAACTGCTTTTT

J: TRBJ2-1
V: TRBV6-1
size: few
D: NA
CDR3: CASSGGTDLSYNEQFF
DNA: TGTGCCAGCAGTGGCGGGACGGATCTCTCCTACAATGAGCAGTTCTTC

J: TRBJ2-3
V: TRBV27
size: NA
D: TRBD2
CDR3: CASRGAAGGPGDTQYF
DNA: TGTGCCAGCAGGGGGGCCGCGGGAGGCCCCGGAGATACGCAGTATTTT

J: TRBJ2-5
V: TRBV6-2/TRBV6-3
size: few
D: NA
CDR3: CASSYNTDTLYQETQYF
DNA: TGTGCCAGCAGTTACAATACGGACACCTTGTACCAAGAGACCCAGTACTTC

J: TRBJ1-2
V: TRBV10-3
size: few
D: TRBD1
CDR3: CAIRDRGPSRHGYTF
DNA: TGTGCCATCAGGGACAGGGGTCCTTCAAGGCATGGCTACACCTTC

J: TRBJ1-2
V: TRBV7-9
size: NA
D: TRBD1
CDR3: CASSEGQGAFGYTF
DNA: TGTGCCAGCAGCGAAGGACAGGGGGCGTTTGGCTACACCTTC

J: TRBJ2-5
V: TRBV6-2/TRBV6-3
size: NA
D: NA
CDR3: CASSYIYGGGQETQYF
DNA: TGTGCCAGCAGTTACATATATGGGGGAGGACAAGAGACCCAGTACTTC

J: TRBJ2-1
V: TRBV28
size: NA
D: TRBD2
CDR3: CASSNPGLAFGEQFF
DNA: TGTGCCAGCAGTAACCCGGGACTAGCGTTTGGTGAGCAGTTCTTC

J: TRBJ1-1
V: TRBV10-3
size: few
D: NA
CDR3: CAISERDTRKAFF
DNA: TGTGCCATCAGTGAGAGGGACACGAGAAAAGCTTTCTTT

J: TRBJ2-5
V: TRBV28
size: NA
D: TRBD1
CDR3: CASSEGGPAQETQYF
DNA: TGTGCCAGCAGCGAAGGGGGCCCTGCCCAGGAGACCCAGTACTTC

J: TRBJ2-1
V: TRBV6-5
size: NA
D: NA
CDR3: CASRGAPYNEQFF
DNA: TGTGCCAGTAGGGGCGCCCCATACAATGAGCAGTTCTTC

J: TRBJ2-2
V: TRBV5-4
size: NA
D: NA
CDR3: CASSAGLPLGGGELFF
DNA: TGTGCCAGCAGCGCGGGTCTACCTTTGGGTGGCGGGGAGCTGTTTTTT

J: TRBJ2-7
V: TRBV19
size: NA
D: NA
CDR3: CASSPYSGAFSYEQYF
DNA: TGTGCCAGTAGTCCCTACTCTGGGGCCTTTTCCTACGAGCAGTACTTC

J: TRBJ2-3
V: TRBV12-5
size: once
D: NA
CDR3: CASGSGASTDTQYF
DNA: TGTGCTAGTGGTTCAGGGGCGTCCACAGATACGCAGTATTTT

J: TRBJ1-1
V: TRBV5-8
size: NA
D: NA
CDR3: CASSPLRLSGEAFF
DNA: TGTGCCAGCAGCCCACTGAGATTATCAGGCGAAGCTTTCTTT

J: TRBJ2-5
V: TRBV5-8
size: NA
D: TRBD2
CDR3: CASSTPLAGFQETQYF
DNA: TGTGCCAGCAGCACCCCTCTAGCGGGTTTTCAAGAGACCCAGTACTTC

J: TRBJ1-6
V: TRBV13
size: once
D: TRBD1
CDR3: CASSPGTGGSPLHF
DNA: TGTGCCAGCAGCCCCGGGACAGGCGGCTCACCCCTCCACTTT

J: TRBJ2-1
V: TRBV9
size: NA
D: TRBD2
CDR3: CASKTSGSAGDEQFF
DNA: TGTGCCAGCAAAACTAGCGGGAGTGCGGGTGATGAGCAGTTCTTC